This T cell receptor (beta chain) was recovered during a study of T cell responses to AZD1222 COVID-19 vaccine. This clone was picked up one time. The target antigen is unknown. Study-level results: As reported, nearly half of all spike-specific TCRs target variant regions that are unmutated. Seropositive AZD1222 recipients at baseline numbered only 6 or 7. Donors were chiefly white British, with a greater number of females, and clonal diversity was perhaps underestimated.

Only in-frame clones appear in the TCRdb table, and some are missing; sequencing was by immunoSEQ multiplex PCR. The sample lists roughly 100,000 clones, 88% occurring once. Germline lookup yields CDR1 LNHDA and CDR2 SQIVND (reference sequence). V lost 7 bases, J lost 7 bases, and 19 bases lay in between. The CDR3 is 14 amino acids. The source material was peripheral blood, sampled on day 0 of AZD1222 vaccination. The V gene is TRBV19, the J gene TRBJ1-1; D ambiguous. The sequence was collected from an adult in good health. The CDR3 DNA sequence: TGTGCCAGTACTAGTATGGGTAGTTCGAGTGAAGCTTTCTTT. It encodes CASTSMGSSSEAFF. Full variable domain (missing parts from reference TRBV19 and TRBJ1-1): DGGITQSPKYLFRKEGQNVTLSCEQNLNHDAMYWYRQDPGQGLRLIYYSQIVNDFQKGDIAEGYSVSREKKESFPLTVTSAQKNPTAFYLCASTSMGSSSEAFFGQGTRLTVV.